A selection of T cell receptor beta chains follows, all from one sample in a study of blood T cell repertoires in COVID-19. TCRdb's table, derived via immunoSEQ multiplex PCR, lists solely in-frame clones and lacks some. The sample has around 46,000 clones; 70% to 90% are singletons. The sample taken for sequencing was PBMCs or T cells enriched from blood (not recorded which). The origin of the receptors is a woman between 45 and 65 years old who had recovered from COVID-19. The CDR3 runs from the conserved cysteine through the conserved F or W. Fields, in order: clone size, V gene, J gene, D gene, CDR3 protein, CDR3 DNA. The D gene is left open where the match is weak. Size is omitted from some rows. Given values are once, few, many or a class for expanded clones.

>NA|TRBV2|TRBJ1-3|NA
CAITLGGIRSGNTIYF
TGTGCCATCACACTCGGGGGGATACGCTCTGGAAACACCATATATTTT
>NA|TRBV9|TRBJ2-2|TRBD1
CASSADRADTGELFF
TGTGCCAGCAGCGCGGACAGGGCGGACACCGGGGAGCTGTTTTTT
>few|TRBV6-5|TRBJ2-7|TRBD1
CASSRDGQGSYEQYF
TGTGCCAGCAGTCGCGACGGACAGGGCTCCTACGAGCAGTACTTC
>NA|TRBV5-5|TRBJ2-7|NA
CASSLSRALKGNEQYF
TGTGCCAGCAGCTTGTCGAGGGCGCTGAAAGGAAACGAGCAGTACTTC
>NA|TRBV5-1|TRBJ2-7|NA
CASSLRGSEQYF
TGCGCCAGCAGCTTAAGGGGCTCCGAGCAGTACTTC
>NA|TRBV27|TRBJ2-7|NA
CASMRVGGAEQYF
TGTGCCAGCATGAGAGTTGGAGGGGCAGAGCAGTACTTC
>NA|TRBV7-9|TRBJ2-5|TRBD2
CASSLGAGGQETQYF
TGTGCCAGCAGCTTAGGAGCGGGAGGACAAGAGACCCAGTACTTC
>NA|TRBV3-1/TRBV3-2|TRBJ2-5|TRBD1
CASSRRTGLETQYF
TGTGCCAGCAGCCGCCGGACAGGTTTAGAGACCCAGTACTTC
>NA|TRBV29-1|TRBJ1-4|TRBD1
CSVRDRLEKLFF
TGCAGCGTTCGGGACAGATTAGAAAAACTGTTTTTT
>NA|TRBV4-2|TRBJ2-3|TRBD2
CASSKSGGGPDTQYF
TGTGCCAGCAGCAAAAGCGGGGGGGGGCCAGATACGCAGTATTTT
>NA|TRBV15|TRBJ1-2|NA
CATSRKNREPGYTF
TGTGCCACCAGCAGAAAAAACAGGGAACCAGGCTACACCTTC
>NA|TRBV5-1|TRBJ2-3|TRBD2
CASSLSTSGRGDTQYF
TGCGCCAGCAGCTTATCGACTAGCGGGAGAGGAGATACGCAGTATTTT
>NA|TRBV28|TRBJ2-7|NA
CASSPTMPQYSYEQYF
TGTGCCAGCAGTCCTACGATGCCCCAATATTCCTACGAGCAGTACTTC
>NA|TRBV19|TRBJ1-1|TRBD1
CASSLDRGTEAFF
TGTGCCAGTAGTCTGGACAGGGGCACTGAAGCTTTCTTT
>NA|TRBV7-2|TRBJ2-3|NA
CASSFTNSITDTQYF
TGTGCCAGCAGCTTTACCAATAGCATCACAGATACGCAGTATTTT
>NA|TRBV6-5|TRBJ2-1|TRBD2
CASSYSLGGENEQFF
TGTGCCAGCAGTTACTCCCTCGGGGGGGAAAATGAGCAGTTCTTC
>NA|TRBV5-1|TRBJ2-2|NA
CASSSRGLSGDLTGELFF
TGCGCCAGCAGCTCTAGGGGCCTCTCGGGGGACCTTACCGGGGAGCTGTTTTTT
>NA|TRBV11-2|TRBJ1-5|NA
CASSLSPTAQPQHF
TGTGCCAGCAGCTTATCCCCTACAGCTCAGCCCCAGCATTTT
>NA|TRBV29-1|TRBJ2-2|NA
CSARENSNTGELFF
TGCAGCGCCCGGGAGAATTCGAACACCGGGGAGCTGTTTTTT
>NA|TRBV30|TRBJ1-1|TRBD1
CAWDRGRGTEAFF
TGTGCCTGGGACAGGGGGCGCGGTACTGAAGCTTTCTTT
>NA|TRBV12-3/TRBV12-4|TRBJ1-2|NA
CASENLGGGGYTF
TGTGCCAGCGAAAACCTGGGGGGAGGGGGCTACACCTTC
>NA|TRBV27|TRBJ1-5|NA
CASSLSFPIGNQPQHF
TGTGCCAGCAGTTTATCGTTCCCCATAGGCAATCAGCCCCAGCATTTT
>NA|TRBV10-3|TRBJ2-3|TRBD2
CAISETSGTDTQYF
TGTGCCATCAGTGAGACTAGCGGAACAGATACGCAGTATTTT
>NA|TRBV2|TRBJ2-2|TRBD1
CASRGTGIGELFF
TGTGCCAGCAGGGGGACAGGGATCGGGGAGCTGTTTTTT
>NA|TRBV5-1|TRBJ1-1|NA
CASRTEPGGNTEAFF
TGCGCCAGCAGAACGGAGCCGGGTGGAAACACTGAAGCTTTCTTT
>NA|TRBV19|TRBJ2-2|TRBD1
CASNRQGANTGELFF
TGTGCCAGTAACCGACAGGGGGCGAACACCGGGGAGCTGTTTTTT
>NA|TRBV28|TRBJ1-1|NA
CASSGQGRFLNTEAFF
TGTGCCAGCAGTGGGCAGGGGCGCTTTTTGAACACTGAAGCTTTCTTT
>NA|TRBV19|TRBJ2-1|NA
CASRGGRAHNNEQFF
TGTGCCAGTAGAGGAGGCCGGGCCCACAACAATGAGCAGTTCTTC
>NA|TRBV28|TRBJ1-1|NA
CASSLLGTQYEAFF
TGTGCCAGCAGTTTATTAGGGACACAGTATGAAGCTTTCTTT
>NA|TRBV7-6|TRBJ2-5|TRBD2
CASSLGTLAGAGETQYF
TGTGCCAGCAGCTTAGGGACACTAGCGGGGGCAGGGGAGACCCAGTACTTC
>NA|TRBV7-8|TRBJ1-4|TRBD1
CASSIQGAEKLFF
TGTGCCAGCAGCATCCAGGGGGCAGAGAAACTGTTTTTT
>NA|TRBV19|TRBJ1-4|NA
CASTPSVDSGNEKLFF
TGTGCCAGTACCCCGTCTGTGGACAGCGGTAATGAAAAACTGTTTTTT
>NA|TRBV18|TRBJ2-3|TRBD2
CASSRTSGRAIADTQYF
TGTGCCAGCTCACGGACTAGCGGGAGGGCCATAGCAGATACGCAGTATTTT
>NA|TRBV7-2|TRBJ2-1|NA
CASSPPGKNNEQFF
TGTGCCAGCAGCCCTCCGGGAAAAAACAATGAGCAGTTCTTC
>NA|TRBV5-8|TRBJ1-1|NA
CASSQGAWSDGAFF
TGTGCCAGCAGTCAAGGAGCTTGGTCTGATGGGGCTTTCTTT
>NA|TRBV15|TRBJ2-7|TRBD2
CATSRDHPGLAYEQYF
TGTGCCACCAGCAGAGATCATCCAGGACTAGCCTACGAGCAGTACTTC
>few|TRBV4-2|TRBJ2-7|NA
CASRQRWRPSYEQYF
TGTGCCAGCAGACAACGCTGGAGACCCTCCTACGAGCAGTACTTC
>NA|TRBV27|TRBJ1-6|NA
CASSLAPGSPLHF
TGTGCCAGCAGTTTAGCCCCAGGGTCACCCCTCCACTTT
>NA|TRBV3-1/TRBV3-2|TRBJ2-3|TRBD1
CASSQDGTGGADTQYF
TGTGCCAGCAGCCAAGACGGGACAGGGGGAGCAGATACGCAGTATTTT
>NA|TRBV5-1|TRBJ2-5|TRBD2
CASRGLAAEETQYF
TGCGCCAGCAGGGGACTAGCGGCTGAGGAGACCCAGTACTTC
>NA|TRBV27|TRBJ2-3|NA
CASSLRNRATDTQYF
TGTGCCAGCAGTTTAAGGAACAGGGCCACAGATACGCAGTATTTT
>once|TRBV5-5|TRBJ2-6|TRBD1
CASSRTTGQGSGANVLTF
TGTGCCAGCAGCAGGACGACAGGACAGGGATCTGGGGCCAACGTCCTGACTTTC
>NA|TRBV2|TRBJ2-2|TRBD2
CASSDPRGENTGELFF
TGTGCCAGCAGTGACCCCCGGGGGGAGAACACCGGGGAGCTGTTTTTT
>few|TRBV24-1|TRBJ2-2|NA
CATSQGGTGELFF
TGTGCCACCAGCCAGGGGGGCACCGGGGAGCTGTTTTTT
>NA|TRBV19|TRBJ2-7|TRBD2
CASSAGGGYEQYF
TGTGCCAGTAGTGCGGGAGGCGGGTACGAGCAGTACTTC
>NA|TRBV2|TRBJ1-1|TRBD1
CASRYRQGHTEAFF
TGTGCCAGCAGGTACCGACAGGGGCACACTGAAGCTTTCTTT
>NA|TRBV3-1/TRBV3-2|TRBJ2-7|TRBD2
CASSHGGGFFYEQYF
TGTGCCAGCAGCCACGGCGGGGGTTTTTTCTACGAGCAGTACTTC
>NA|TRBV24-1|TRBJ2-1|TRBD2
CATSDFSSGGHFNEQFF
TGTGCCACCAGTGATTTCTCTAGCGGGGGGCACTTCAATGAGCAGTTCTTC
>NA|TRBV5-1|TRBJ2-1|TRBD2
CASSPGVSGYNEQFF
TGCGCCAGCAGCCCCGGTGTTAGCGGGTACAATGAGCAGTTCTTC
>NA|TRBV18|TRBJ2-5|NA
CASSQSSLWRGQETQYF
TGTGCCAGCTCACAAAGTTCGTTGTGGAGGGGCCAAGAGACCCAGTACTTC
>NA|TRBV6-5|TRBJ1-4|NA
CASSYSMSAGEKLFF
TGTGCCAGCAGTTACTCGATGTCGGCAGGTGAAAAACTGTTTTTT
>NA|TRBV2|TRBJ2-5|TRBD1
CASRGRTGEGTQYF
TGTGCCAGCAGAGGTCGGACAGGCGAGGGGACCCAGTACTTC
>NA|TRBV4-3|TRBJ2-7|TRBD1
CASSPSWTGDVSEQYF
TGCGCCAGCAGCCCCTCGTGGACAGGGGACGTCTCCGAGCAGTACTTC
>few|TRBV11-2|TRBJ2-3|TRBD1
CASTSTGGTDTQYF
TGTGCCAGCACCTCGACAGGGGGCACAGATACGCAGTATTTT
>few|TRBV18|TRBJ1-1|NA
CASSPLQGIGSNTEAFF
TGTGCCAGCTCACCGTTACAGGGAATAGGGAGCAACACTGAAGCTTTCTTT